This T cell receptor beta chain stems from a study of read filtering for tumor transcriptome and immune sequencing. This clonotype was seen ten or more times. The CDR3 runs 15 residues. The V gene lost 4 bases and the J gene lost 3 bases, with 14 bases spanning the gap. The germline V gene has CDR1 SGHKS and CDR2 YYEKEE (reference sequence). This library used approximately 390 ng RNA and molecular barcoded adaptors spanning alpha/delta and beta/gamma chains. A single record per CDR3 protein comes from TCRdb applying MiXCR to the reads. The sample includes fewer than 50,000 distinct CDR3 sequences, roughly an eighth of them seen just once.

The sequencing sample was made of a population of CD138-negative cells sorted from bone marrow. This sequence originates from a donor at least 40 years old with multiple myeloma. The V call is TRBV5-5, the J call TRBJ2-1; D is undetermined. CDR3 amino acids: CASSRPDGYYNEQFF. The CDR3 DNA sequence: TGTGCCAGCAGCCGACCGGACGGATACTACAATGAGCAGTTCTTC.